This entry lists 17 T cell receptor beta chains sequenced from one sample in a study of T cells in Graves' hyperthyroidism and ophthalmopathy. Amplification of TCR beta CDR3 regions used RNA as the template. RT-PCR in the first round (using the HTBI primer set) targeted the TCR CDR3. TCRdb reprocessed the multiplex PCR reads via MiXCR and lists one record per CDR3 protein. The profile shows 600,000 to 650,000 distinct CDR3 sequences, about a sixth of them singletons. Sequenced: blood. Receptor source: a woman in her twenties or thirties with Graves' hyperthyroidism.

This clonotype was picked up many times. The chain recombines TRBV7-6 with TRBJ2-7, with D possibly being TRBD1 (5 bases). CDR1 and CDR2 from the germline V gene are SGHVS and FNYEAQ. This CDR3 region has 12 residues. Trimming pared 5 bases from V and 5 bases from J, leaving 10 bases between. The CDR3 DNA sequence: TGTGCCAGCAGCCGTCCAGGGAACGAGCAGTACTTC. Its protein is CASSRPGNEQYF.

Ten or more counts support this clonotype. CDR3 coding DNA: TGTGCTAGTGGTTTGGTATATCGACTAGCGGGAGGGTCCTCCTACAATGAGCAGTTCTTC. This sequence encodes CASGLVYRLAGGSSYNEQFF. The genes are TRBV12-5 and TRBJ2-1, with 14 bases lining up with TRBD2. Germline CDR1 is LGHNT and CDR2 is FRNRAP. With V trimmed by 0 bases and J by 0 bases, 7 bases remained unmatched. The CDR3 loop spans 20 amino acids.

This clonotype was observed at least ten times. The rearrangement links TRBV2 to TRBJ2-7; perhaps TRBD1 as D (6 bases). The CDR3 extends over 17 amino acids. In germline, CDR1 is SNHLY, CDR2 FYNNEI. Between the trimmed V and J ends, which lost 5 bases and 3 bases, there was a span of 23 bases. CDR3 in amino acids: CASSHPSTGSHDYEQYF. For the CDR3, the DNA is TGTGCCAGCAGTCACCCAAGTACAGGGTCCCACGACTACGAGCAGTACTTC.

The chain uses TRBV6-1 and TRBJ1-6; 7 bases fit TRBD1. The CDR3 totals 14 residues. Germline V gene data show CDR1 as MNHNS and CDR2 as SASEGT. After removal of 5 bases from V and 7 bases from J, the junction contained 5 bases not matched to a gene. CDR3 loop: CASSYGTANSPLHF. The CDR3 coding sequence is TGTGCCAGCAGTTACGGGACAGCCAATTCACCCCTCCACTTT.

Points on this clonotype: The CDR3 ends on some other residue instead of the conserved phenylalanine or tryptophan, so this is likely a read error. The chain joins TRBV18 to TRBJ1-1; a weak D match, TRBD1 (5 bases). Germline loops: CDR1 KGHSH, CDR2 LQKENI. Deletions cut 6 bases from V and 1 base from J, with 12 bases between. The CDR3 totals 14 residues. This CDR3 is CASSRDAKNTEAFL. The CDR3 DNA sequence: TGTGCCAGCTCGCGGGACGCGAAGAACACTGAAGCTTTCCTT.

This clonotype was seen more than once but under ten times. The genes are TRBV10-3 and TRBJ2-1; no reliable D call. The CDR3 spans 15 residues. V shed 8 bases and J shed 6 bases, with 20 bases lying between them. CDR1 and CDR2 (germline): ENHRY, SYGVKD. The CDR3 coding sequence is TGTGCCATCTCCTCGGATCAGCAGGCCGTCAATGAGCAGTTCTTC. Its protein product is CAISSDQQAVNEQFF.

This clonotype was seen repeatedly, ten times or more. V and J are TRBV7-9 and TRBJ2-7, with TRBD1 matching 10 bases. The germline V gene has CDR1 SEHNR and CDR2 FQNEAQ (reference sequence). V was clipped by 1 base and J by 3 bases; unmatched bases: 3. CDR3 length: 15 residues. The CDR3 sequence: CASSLVTGGVYEQYF. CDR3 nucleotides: TGTGCCAGCAGCTTAGTGACAGGGGGCGTCTACGAGCAGTACTTC.

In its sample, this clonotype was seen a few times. The CDR3 reads CASIAFGAADTQYF. CDR3 in DNA: TGTGCCAGCATAGCCTTCGGGGCGGCAGATACGCAGTATTTT. The rearrangement uses TRBV6-1 and TRBJ2-3; the D gene could be TRBD1 or TRBD2 (5 bases each). The CDR3 length is 14 residues. Germline CDR1 is MNHNS and CDR2 is SASEGT. V was shortened by 7 bases and J by 4 bases, with 15 bases between the two germline ends.

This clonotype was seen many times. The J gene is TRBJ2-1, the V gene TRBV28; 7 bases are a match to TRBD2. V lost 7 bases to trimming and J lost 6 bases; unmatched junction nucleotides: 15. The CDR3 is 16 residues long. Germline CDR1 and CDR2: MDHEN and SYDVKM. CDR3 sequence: CASIPPTSGVFNEQFF. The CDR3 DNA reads TGTGCCAGCATCCCTCCAACCAGCGGGGTATTCAATGAGCAGTTCTTC.

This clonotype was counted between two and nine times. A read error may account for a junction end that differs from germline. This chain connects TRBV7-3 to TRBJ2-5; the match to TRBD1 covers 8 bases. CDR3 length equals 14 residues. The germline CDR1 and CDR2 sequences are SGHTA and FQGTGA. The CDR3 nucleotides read TGTGCCAGCAGCTTGACAGGGGATCAAGAGGCCCAGTACTTC. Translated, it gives CASSLTGDQEAQYF. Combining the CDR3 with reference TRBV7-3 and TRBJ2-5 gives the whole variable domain GAGVSQTPSNKVTEKGKYVELRCDPISGHTALYWYRQSLGQGPEFLIYFQGTGAADDSGLPNDRFFAVRPEGSVSTLKIQRTERGDSAVYLCASSLTGDQEAQYFGPGTRLLVL.

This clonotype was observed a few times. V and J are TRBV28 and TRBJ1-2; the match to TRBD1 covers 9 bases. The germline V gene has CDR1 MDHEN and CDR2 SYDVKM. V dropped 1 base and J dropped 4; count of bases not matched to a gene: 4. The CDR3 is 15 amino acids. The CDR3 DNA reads TGTGCCAGCAGTTTATCCCCGACAGGGGGCTATGGCTACACCTTC. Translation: CASSLSPTGGYGYTF.

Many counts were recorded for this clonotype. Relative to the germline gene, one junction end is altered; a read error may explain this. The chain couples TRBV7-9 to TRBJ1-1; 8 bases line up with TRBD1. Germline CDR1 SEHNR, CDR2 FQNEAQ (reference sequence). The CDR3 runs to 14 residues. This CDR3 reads CASSYRQGNAEAFF. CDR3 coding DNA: TGTGCCAGCAGCTATAGACAGGGGAACGCTGAAGCTTTCTTT.

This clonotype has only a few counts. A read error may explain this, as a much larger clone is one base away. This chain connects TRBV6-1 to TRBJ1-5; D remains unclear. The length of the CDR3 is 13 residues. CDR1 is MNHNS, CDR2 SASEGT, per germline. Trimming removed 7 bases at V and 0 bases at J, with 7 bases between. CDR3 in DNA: TGTGCCAGCAAGGAAAATAGCAATCAGCCCCAGCATTTT. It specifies CASKENSNQPQHF.

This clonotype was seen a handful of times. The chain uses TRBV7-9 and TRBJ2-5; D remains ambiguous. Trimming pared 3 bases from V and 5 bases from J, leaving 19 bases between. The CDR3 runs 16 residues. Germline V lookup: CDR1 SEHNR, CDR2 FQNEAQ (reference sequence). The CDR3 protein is CASSFLSGSPWETQYF. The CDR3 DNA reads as TGTGCCAGCAGCTTTCTCTCGGGCTCCCCCTGGGAGACCCAGTACTTC.

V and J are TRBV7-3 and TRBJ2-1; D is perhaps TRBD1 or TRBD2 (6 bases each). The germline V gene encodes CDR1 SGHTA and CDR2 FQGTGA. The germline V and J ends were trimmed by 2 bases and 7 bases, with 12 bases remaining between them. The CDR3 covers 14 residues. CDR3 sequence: CASSLGGQVNEQFF. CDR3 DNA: TGTGCCAGCAGCTTAGGGGGGCAGGTTAATGAGCAGTTCTTC.

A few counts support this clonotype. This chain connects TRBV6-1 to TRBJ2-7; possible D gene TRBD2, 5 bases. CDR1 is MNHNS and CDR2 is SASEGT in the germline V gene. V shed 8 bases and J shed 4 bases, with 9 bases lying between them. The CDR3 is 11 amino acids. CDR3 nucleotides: TGTGCCAGCGCCACGGGGTACGAGCAGTACTTC. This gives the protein CASATGYEQYF.

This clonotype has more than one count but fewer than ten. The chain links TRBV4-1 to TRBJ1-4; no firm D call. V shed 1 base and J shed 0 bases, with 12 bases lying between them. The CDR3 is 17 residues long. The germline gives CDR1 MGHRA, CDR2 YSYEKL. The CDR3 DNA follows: TGCGCCAGCAGCCAAGGGACCCTAGATGCAACTAATGAAAAACTGTTTTTT. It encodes CASSQGTLDATNEKLFF.